The 13 T cell receptor beta chains listed next were all sequenced from one sample in a study of cytomegalovirus exposure and HLA in healthy donors. It was with 60 Vbeta and 13 Jbeta primers that the PCR ran. The protocol was immunoSEQ multiplex PCR, while the TCRdb copy is restricted to in-frame clones and leaves out a portion. Recorded for this sample: 150,000 or so clones. Sequencing was done on a sample of PBMCs. Source of these receptors: a young man in good health and CMV-seronegative.

The chain uses TRBV11-3 and TRBJ2-3, with 9 nucleotides matching TRBD1. Germline V gene data show CDR1 as SGHNT and CDR2 as YENEEA. This CDR3 has 12 amino acids. V lost 5 bases, J lost 8 bases, and 2 bases stayed unmatched. DNA of the CDR3: TGTGCCAGCAGCCGGACAGGGGTTACGCAGTATTTT. Translated, it gives CASSRTGVTQYF.

This rearrangement joins TRBV5-5 to TRBJ1-2; possible D gene TRBD1, 5 bases. Deletions cut 6 bases from V and 3 bases from J, with 21 bases between. Germline CDR1 is SGHKS and CDR2 is YYEKEE (reference sequence). The CDR3 runs 16 residues. The DNA for the CDR3 is TGTGCCAGCATTCGTGGGGTGACAGCAAAGGACTATGGCTACACCTTC. This sequence encodes CASIRGVTAKDYGYTF.

The J gene is TRBJ2-4, the V gene TRBV5-1; weak D call: TRBD1 (6 bases). Germline V gene data show CDR1 as SGHRS and CDR2 as YFSETQ. The V and J ends lost 0 bases and 12 bases respectively, with 19 bases between them. This CDR3 comprises 15 residues. The DNA for the CDR3 is TGCGCCAGCAGCTTGGCCGAACAGGGAAAGGATGCTCAGTACTTC. It translates to CASSLAEQGKDAQYF. The full variable domain, completed using reference TRBV5-1 and TRBJ2-4, is KAGVTQTPRYLIKTRGQQVTLSCSPISGHRSVSWYQQTPGQGLQFLFEYFSETQRNKGNFPGRFSGRQFSNSRSEMNVSTLELGDSALYLCASSLAEQGKDAQYFGAGTRLSVL.

This chain uses TRBV4-3 with TRBJ1-6, with D tentatively TRBD1 (6 bases). Per germline, CDR1 LGHNA and CDR2 YSLEER. The V and J ends lost 8 bases and 10 bases respectively, with 21 bases between them. The CDR3 is made up of 15 amino acids. DNA of the CDR3: TGCGCCAGCGAATCTCACCGGGGGGGCGGCTCACCCCTCCACTTT. This sequence encodes CASESHRGGGSPLHF.

This chain uses TRBV19 with TRBJ2-7, with 7 bases fitting TRBD2. Germline CDR1 is LNHDA and CDR2 is SQIVND (reference sequence). Trimming at V came to 5 bases and at J to 4 bases, leaving 8 bases not matched to a gene. The CDR3 sequence is 14 residues long. The CDR3 nucleotides are TGTGCCAGTAGTGGTTCGGCTAGCGGTTACGAGCAGTACTTC. This encodes CASSGSASGYEQYF.

The chain has TRBV2 and TRBJ2-5; 12 bases align to TRBD2. Germline trimming cut 4 bases from V and 5 bases from J; bases unmatched to any gene: 2. In germline, CDR1 is SNHLY, CDR2 FYNNEI. The CDR3 runs to 14 residues. The CDR3, as DNA: TGTGCCAGCAGTGGGACTAGCGGGACGGAGACCCAGTACTTC. Protein: CASSGTSGTETQYF.

V usage is TRBV6-1 and J usage is TRBJ1-6; D not resolved. Trimming cost V 7 bases and J 13 bases, with 17 bases left between them. The CDR3 runs 13 residues. Per germline, CDR1 MNHNS and CDR2 SASEGT. CDR3 bases: TGTGCCAGCATCAGAAACTCCCCGGGGCCCCTCCACTTT. The encoded protein is CASIRNSPGPLHF.

This chain links TRBV4-3 with TRBJ2-3, with a possible D match to TRBD1 (5 bases). CDR3 size: 17 residues. Germline assignment: CDR1 LGHNA and CDR2 YSLEER. V lost 0 bases and J lost 4, with 17 bases in between. CDR3 amino acids: CASSQDEAPARADTQYF. CDR3 nucleotide sequence: TGCGCCAGCAGCCAAGACGAAGCGCCGGCCAGGGCAGATACGCAGTATTTT.

In regard to this clone: One junction end does not reproduce the germline sequence, and a read error may be involved. This chain connects TRBV7-2 to TRBJ2-5, with D possibly matching TRBD2 (5 bases). Looked up from germline, CDR1 is SGHTA and CDR2 is FQGNSA. The CDR3 runs to 14 residues. The CDR3, as DNA: TGTGCCAGTTATGGCCTAGCTTCCCAAGGGACCCAGTACTTC. Its protein is CASYGLASQGTQYF. The entire variable domain, with the rest obtained from reference TRBV7-2 and TRBJ2-5, is as follows: GAGVSQSPSNKVTEKGKDVELRCDPISGHTALYWYRQSLGQGLEFLIYFQGNSAPDKSGLPSDRFSAERTGGSVSTLTIQRTQQEDSAVYLCASYGLASQGTQYFGPGTRLLVL.

The V and J genes are TRBV29-1 and TRBJ2-7; TRBD1 matches at 7 bases. Trimming removed 6 bases from V and 2 bases from J; junction bases left unmatched: 7. Per germline, CDR1 SQVTM and CDR2 ANQGSEA. The CDR3 is made up of 13 amino acids. CDR3 in DNA: TGCAGCGTAACGACAGGGCTGACCTACGAGCAGTACTTC. Protein sequence: CSVTTGLTYEQYF.

The gene calls are TRBV7-9 and TRBJ2-5; unclear D gene. The CDR3 contains 14 residues. Germline V CDR1 and CDR2: SEHNR, FQNEAQ (reference sequence). Trimming pared 3 bases from V and 5 bases from J, leaving 13 bases between. The DNA for the CDR3 is TGTGCCAGCAGCTTGTCGTCAGGTCGGGAGACCCAGTACTTC. This gives the protein CASSLSSGRETQYF.

The V gene is TRBV28, the J gene TRBJ2-7; D is unclear. V dropped 3 bases and J dropped 2 bases, with 8 bases sitting between them. The CDR3 consists of 13 residues. Germline V gene lookup returns CDR1 MDHEN and CDR2 SYDVKM. The CDR3 here is CASSFLSAYEQYF. The CDR3 DNA sequence: TGTGCCAGCAGTTTCCTCTCCGCCTACGAGCAGTACTTC.

The chain recombines TRBV4-3 with TRBJ1-1; D is uncertain. Germline V gives CDR1 LGHNA, CDR2 YSLEER. This CDR3 spans 13 amino acids. Trimming removed 0 bases from V and 10 bases from J, with 12 bases in between. CDR3 region: CASSQEPGEGAFF. Here the CDR3 DNA reads TGCGCCAGCAGCCAAGAGCCGGGAGAGGGAGCTTTCTTT.